These 13 T cell receptor beta chains originate from one sample sequenced in a study of T cell clones after liver transplantation. Only in-frame clones appear in the TCRdb table, and some are missing; sequencing was by immunoSEQ multiplex PCR. The sample holds more than 65,000 clones, 80% seen once. Sequenced here: CD4+ T cells from blood, sampled 12 months after liver transplant. These receptors were obtained from a human patient who received a liver transplant. Some T cells may arise from the graft donor.

The rearrangement links TRBV28 to TRBJ1-2; no clear D gene. Trimming removed 3 bases at V and 4 bases at J, with 9 bases between. The CDR3 runs 13 residues. CDR1 is MDHEN and CDR2 is SYDVKM in the germline V gene. The CDR3 nucleotides read TGTGCCAGCAGTTTGAGTCAGCCCTATGGCTACACCTTC. Protein: CASSLSQPYGYTF.

A few counts support this clone. The chain couples TRBV5-1 to TRBJ2-1; the match to TRBD2 covers 12 bases. Germline assignment: CDR1 SGHRS and CDR2 YFSETQ. The junction had 4 bases not matched to a gene; V was cut back by 7 bases and J by 2 bases. There are 15 residues in the CDR3. The DNA for the CDR3 is TGCGCCAGCCGATGGACTAGCGGGACCTACAATGAGCAGTTCTTC. This codes for CASRWTSGTYNEQFF.

This chain links TRBV28 with TRBJ2-1; tentatively, D is TRBD1 (6 bases). This CDR3 has 15 amino acids. From germline, CDR1 is MDHEN and CDR2 SYDVKM. V gave up 6 bases and J gave up 4 bases, with 16 bases separating them. CDR3 sequence: CASSLDSLGYNEQFF. The CDR3 DNA reads TGTGCCAGCAGCCTGGACAGCCTGGGATACAATGAGCAGTTCTTC.

The chain has TRBV28 and TRBJ1-3, with 8 bases aligning to TRBD1. This CDR3 has 16 residues. The ends lost 4 bases at V and 2 bases at J; junction bases unmatched: 7. Germline V gives CDR1 MDHEN, CDR2 SYDVKM. CDR3 bases: TGTGCCAGCAGTTCACCATCGACAGGGGCTGGAAACACCATATATTTT. Protein product: CASSSPSTGAGNTIYF.

The genes are TRBV18 and TRBJ1-1; the match to TRBD1 covers 7 bases. With V trimmed by 6 bases and J by 5 bases, 12 bases remained unmatched. The CDR3 runs to 15 residues. Germline V CDR1 and CDR2: KGHSH, LQKENI. As DNA, the CDR3 is TGTGCCAGCTCCCCTCGGCAGGGGGTAAAAACTGAAGCTTTCTTT. Its translation is CASSPRQGVKTEAFF.

This clone was counted between two and nine times. J is TRBJ1-3 and V is TRBV5-4; TRBD1 agrees at 7 bases. The CDR3 length is 14 residues. Germline V gene data show CDR1 as SGHNT and CDR2 as YYREEE (reference sequence). The ends lost 5 bases at V and 5 bases at J; junction bases unmatched: 7. CDR3 amino acids: CASSPGTERNTIYF. In DNA form, the CDR3 reads TGTGCCAGCAGTCCCGGGACAGAAAGAAACACCATATATTTT.

The V and J genes are TRBV10-3 and TRBJ1-3; unclear D gene. This CDR3 comprises 13 residues. Germline CDR1 and CDR2: ENHRY and SYGVKD. V shed 11 bases and J shed 0 bases, with 11 bases lying between them. CDR3 amino acids: CALGGLSGNTIYF. The CDR3 nucleotides read TGTGCCTTGGGCGGCCTCTCTGGAAACACCATATATTTT.

The rearrangement links TRBV5-4 to TRBJ2-1; D is perhaps TRBD2 (6 bases). Deletions cut 4 bases from V and 8 bases from J, with 13 bases between. This CDR3 has 13 residues. Germline V CDR1 and CDR2: SGHNT, YYREEE (reference sequence). The CDR3 region has the DNA TGTGCCAGCAGCCCATCACTAGCTTATGAGCAGTTCTTC. Encoded protein: CASSPSLAYEQFF.

The rearrangement uses TRBV19 and TRBJ1-1, with D unclear. V was trimmed by 4 bases and J by 1 base, leaving 4 bases between them. Germline values: CDR1 LNHDA, CDR2 SQIVND (reference sequence). The CDR3 totals 12 residues. This chain's CDR3 is CASSNTNTEAFF. DNA of the CDR3: TGTGCCAGTAGTAACACGAACACTGAAGCTTTCTTT. Using reference TRBV19 and TRBJ1-1 for the parts outside the CDR3, the full variable domain is DGGITQSPKYLFRKEGQNVTLSCEQNLNHDAMYWYRQDPGQGLRLIYYSQIVNDFQKGDIAEGYSVSREKKESFPLTVTSAQKNPTAFYLCASSNTNTEAFFGQGTRLTVV.

This clone was counted between two and nine times. The chain uses TRBV7-6 and TRBJ2-2; no definite D call. Germline loops: CDR1 SGHVS, CDR2 FNYEAQ. The CDR3 has 13 residues. Trimming left V 5 bases short and J 5 bases short, with 9 bases between. CDR3 in DNA: TGTGCCAGCAGCACATTTCGAACCGGGGAGCTGTTTTTT. Amino acids: CASSTFRTGELFF.

The chain couples TRBV10-1 to TRBJ2-5; no firm D call. Trimming pared 4 bases from V and 2 bases from J, leaving 11 bases between. The germline gives CDR1 WNHNN, CDR2 SYGVQD (reference sequence). The CDR3 runs to 14 residues. CDR3 coding DNA: TGCGCCAGCAGTGCAGACACCATTCAAGAGACCCAGTACTTC. Its protein product is CASSADTIQETQYF.

The chain combines TRBV9 with TRBJ1-1, with TRBD1 as a possible D gene (5 bases). Trimming removed 3 bases at V and 4 bases at J, with 13 bases between. Germline V lookup: CDR1 SGDLS, CDR2 YYNGEE. The CDR3 length is 14 residues. CDR3 region: CASSAIRGGTEAFF. The CDR3 DNA reads TGTGCCAGCAGCGCAATCCGGGGGGGCACTGAAGCTTTCTTT.

In nucleotides, the CDR3 is TGTGCCAGCAGCCCACAAGGGAGTTTCGGTGGAAACACCATATATTTT. This codes for CASSPQGSFGGNTIYF. The chain joins TRBV7-6 to TRBJ1-3; D unresolved. V dropped 5 bases and J dropped 3 bases, with 17 bases sitting between them. Germline loops: CDR1 SGHVS, CDR2 FNYEAQ. The CDR3 covers 16 residues.